A selection of T cell receptor beta chains follows, all from one sample in a study of blood T cell repertoires in COVID-19. The repertoire was sequenced with immunoSEQ multiplex PCR; TCRdb's copy has only in-frame clones and lacks some. In the table there are 150,000 to 160,000 clones, about four fifths of which are singletons. Input material: peripheral blood. These TCRs come from a woman aged 60-70 years with acute or convalescent COVID-19. CDR3s include the opening cysteine and the closing phenylalanine or tryptophan. D genes are given only for firm matches. Rows may omit the clone size; those that give it use once, few, many or a size class.

TGTGCCAGCAGCTCAATGGGACAGGGCTATGGCTACACCTTC	CASSSMGQGYGYTF	-	TRBD1	TRBV7-2	TRBJ1-2
TGTGCCAGCTCCGGTAGCCGGGGAGCTAACTATGGCTACACCTTC	CASSGSRGANYGYTF	-	-	TRBV18	TRBJ1-2
TGTGCCAGCAGGACACAGGGGACGGCTGGAAACACCATATATTTT	CASRTQGTAGNTIYF	-	TRBD1	TRBV2	TRBJ1-3
TGTGCCAGTAGTCGAGCATTTTTAGCCTACGAGCAGTACTTC	CASSRAFLAYEQYF	-	-	TRBV19	TRBJ2-7
TGTGCCTGGAGTGTAGGGGGTTATAGCAATCAGCCCCAGCATTTT	CAWSVGGYSNQPQHF	-	-	TRBV30	TRBJ1-5
TGTGCCACTAAATTAGCGGGGGAAGAGACCCAGTACTTC	CATKLAGEETQYF	few	TRBD2	TRBV10-3	TRBJ2-5
TGTGCCAGTAGTCCGAACAGCAAAGGCCTTGAAAAACTGTTTTTT	CASSPNSKGLEKLFF	-	-	TRBV19	TRBJ1-4
TGCAGCGTCGGACTAGGGGAAGTCGCAGATACGCAGTATTTT	CSVGLGEVADTQYF	-	TRBD2	TRBV29-1	TRBJ2-3
TGTGCCAGTACCGCCATCGGGAACTCCTACAATGAGCAGTTCTTC	CASTAIGNSYNEQFF	-	-	TRBV19	TRBJ2-1
TGTGCCAGCAGCTTGGGGGCCGGAACTGGCTACACCTTC	CASSLGAGTGYTF	-	-	TRBV5-6	TRBJ1-2